The 12 T cell receptor beta chains below all came from one sample that was sequenced in a study of blood T cell repertoires in COVID-19. Assay: immunoSEQ multiplex PCR; the TCRdb copy retains only in-frame clones and omits some. The data contain about 83,000 clones, about nine tenths of them singletons. The sequenced material came from peripheral blood. The source of these receptors is a woman aged 80 or over with active or convalescent COVID-19.

The chain combines TRBV9 with TRBJ1-2, with 7 nucleotides matching TRBD1. Germline V gene lookup returns CDR1 SGDLS and CDR2 YYNGEE. This CDR3 has 17 amino acids. The J segment lost 0 bases and the V segment lost 4 bases, leaving 12 bases of the junction unmatched. DNA for the CDR3: TGTGCCAGCAGCCCTACGACAGGGTTGAGGACTAACTATGGCTACACCTTC. As protein: CASSPTTGLRTNYGYTF.

The genes are TRBV7-9 and TRBJ2-3; D might be TRBD2 (5 bases). CDR1 is SEHNR and CDR2 is FQNEAQ in the germline V gene (reference sequence). The ends were cut back, 2 bases at V and 7 bases at J, with 7 bases in the middle. This CDR3 contains 12 residues. CDR3 DNA: TGTGCCAGCAGCTTACCGGGGTATACGCAGTATTTT. Its translation: CASSLPGYTQYF.

The rearrangement joins TRBV25-1 to TRBJ2-7; D might be TRBD1 (6 bases). The CDR3 contains 14 residues. CDR1 MGHDK and CDR2 SYGVNS come from the germline V gene. V lost 1 base and J 2 bases, leaving 9 bases between the germline ends. The CDR3 nucleotides read TGTGCCAGCAGTGAATCAGGGGTGGCCTACGAGCAGTACTTC. Translation: CASSESGVAYEQYF.

CDR3 sequence (DNA): TGTGCCAGTAGTACCTGGGGGGATCCCTACAATGAGCAGTTCTTC. Its translation is CASSTWGDPYNEQFF. The chain carries TRBV19 and TRBJ2-1; D possibly corresponds to TRBD2 (6 bases). CDR1 is LNHDA and CDR2 is SQIVND in the germline V gene (reference sequence). With 4 bases removed from V and 2 bases from J, the gap between germline ends came to 12 bases. The CDR3 contains 15 residues.

This clone has just one count. This chain joins TRBV7-9 and TRBJ1-1; D is perhaps TRBD1 (6 bases). This CDR3 is 14 amino acids long. V was clipped by 5 bases and J by 6 bases, with 16 bases between them. Germline CDR1 and CDR2: SEHNR and FQNEAQ (reference sequence). The CDR3 nucleotides read TGTGCCAGCAGCGGAACCGGGACACTACCTGAAGCTTTCTTT. As protein: CASSGTGTLPEAFF.

V and J are TRBV10-3 and TRBJ2-7; 7 bases are a match to TRBD1. Germline loops: CDR1 ENHRY, CDR2 SYGVKD. Losses at the gene ends were 6 bases for V and 7 bases for J; bases not matched to a gene: 9. This CDR3 contains 13 residues. CDR3: CAIRRDSTLEQYF. The CDR3 DNA is TGTGCCATCAGGAGGGACAGCACCTTGGAGCAGTACTTC.

The chain carries TRBV7-3 and TRBJ2-3, with TRBD2 matching over 7 bases. V trimming: 5 bases; J trimming: 2 bases; junction bases outside the gene matches: 4. The CDR3 is made up of 14 amino acids. In germline, CDR1 is SGHTA, CDR2 FQGTGA. The CDR3 loop reads CASSRDYITDTQYF. Written as DNA, the CDR3 is TGTGCCAGCAGCCGGGACTACATCACAGATACGCAGTATTTT.

The V and J genes are TRBV13 and TRBJ2-5; a weak D match, TRBD2 (5 bases). Germline CDR1 reads PRHDT; CDR2 reads FYEKMQ (reference sequence). With 5 bases removed from V and 5 bases from J, the gap between germline ends came to 18 bases. The CDR3 covers 15 residues. The CDR3 here is CASSDPEEGAETQYF. CDR3 coding DNA: TGTGCCAGCAGCGATCCTGAAGAGGGCGCCGAGACCCAGTACTTC.

J is TRBJ2-5 and V is TRBV7-3, with 7 bases aligning to TRBD1. This CDR3 has 14 amino acids. In germline, CDR1 is SGHTA, CDR2 FQGTGA. Trimming cost V 6 bases and J 2 bases; bases outside gene matches: 6. The CDR3: CASRSPGQQETQYF. CDR3 nucleotides: TGTGCCAGCAGGTCCCCGGGACAGCAAGAGACCCAGTACTTC.

This chain links TRBV27 with TRBJ1-1; D uncertain. CDR3 size: 14 residues. With 3 bases removed from V and 3 bases from J, the gap between germline ends came to 11 bases. Per the germline V gene, CDR1 is MNHEY and CDR2 is SMNVEV (reference sequence). CDR3 region: CASSFGRGYTEAFF. Here the CDR3 DNA reads TGTGCCAGCAGTTTTGGGCGAGGGTACACTGAAGCTTTCTTT.

In its sample, this clone was seen a few times. The chain recombines TRBV5-4 with TRBJ2-5, with D possibly being TRBD1 (8 bases). This CDR3 comprises 15 residues. The ends were cut back, 3 bases at V and 4 bases at J, with 16 bases in the middle. CDR1 is SGHNT and CDR2 is YYREEE in the germline V gene (reference sequence). The CDR3 DNA reads as TGTGCCAGCAGCTATTTAACAGGGGGGGGAGAGACCCAGTACTTC. The encoded protein is CASSYLTGGGETQYF.

The rearrangement uses TRBV12-3 or TRBV12-4 and TRBJ1-2, with D possibly being TRBD1 (5 bases). Trimming removed 6 bases at V and 7 bases at J, with 15 bases between. This CDR3 spans 13 amino acids. The CDR3 DNA follows: TGTGCCAGCAGGAATGGCAGGGTCGGTGGCTACACCTTC. This encodes CASRNGRVGGYTF.